The rows below give T cell receptor beta chains drawn from one sample of a study of T cell responses to AZD1222 COVID-19 vaccine. The table came from immunoSEQ multiplex PCR; TCRdb's copy has only in-frame clones and leaves some out. The sample carries about 59,000 clones, roughly 89% recorded once. Material: peripheral blood, obtained 28 days after the second AZD1222 dose. These receptors were collected from an adult who received the AZD1222 COVID-19 vaccine. Each CDR3 is given with its conserved first and last residue. A D gene is named only where the DNA matches it firmly. Some rows have no size entry. The others give once, few or many, or a class for an expanded clone.

V	D	J	size	CDR3	DNA
TRBV7-2	-	TRBJ2-5	-	CASSLVEGATQYF	TGTGCCAGCAGCTTAGTAGAGGGCGCGACCCAGTACTTC
TRBV24-1	-	TRBJ2-7	-	CATSDSGPYEQYF	TGTGCCACCAGTGATTCCGGCCCCTACGAGCAGTACTTC
TRBV29-1	TRBD1	TRBJ2-1	-	CSVRPGTGTGEQFF	TGCAGCGTCCGTCCCGGGACAGGGACGGGTGAGCAGTTCTTC
TRBV9	-	TRBJ1-4	-	CASSGSGTYEKLFF	TGTGCCAGCAGCGGCTCCGGGACTTATGAAAAACTGTTTTTT
TRBV28	-	TRBJ1-2	few	CASSSAGIRRGYTF	TGTGCCAGCAGTTCCGCCGGGATTCGCAGGGGCTACACCTTC
TRBV27	-	TRBJ2-4	-	CASSLAGLAKNIQYF	TGTGCCAGCAGTTTAGCCGGTCTAGCCAAAAACATTCAGTACTTC
TRBV4-1	-	TRBJ2-5	-	CASSQSGFQETQYF	TGCGCCAGCAGCCAATCGGGGTTCCAAGAGACCCAGTACTTC
TRBV5-1	TRBD1	TRBJ2-7	-	CASSLVGTGGAEQYF	TGCGCCAGCAGCTTGGTCGGGACAGGGGGCGCCGAGCAGTACTTC
TRBV2	TRBD2	TRBJ2-1	-	CASTSERGGHNEQFF	TGTGCCAGCACCTCGGAGCGGGGGGGCCACAATGAGCAGTTCTTC
TRBV6-5	-	TRBJ1-2	-	CASSSSGFGYTF	TGTGCCAGCAGCTCCAGCGGCTTCGGGTACACCTTC
TRBV6-4	TRBD1	TRBJ2-3	-	CATSGTGSSDTQYF	TGTGCCACCAGTGGGACAGGGTCATCAGATACGCAGTATTTT
TRBV9	TRBD1	TRBJ1-5	few	CASSALTGGNQPQHF	TGTGCCAGCAGCGCGCTGACAGGGGGCAACCAGCCCCAGCATTTT
TRBV5-1	TRBD1	TRBJ2-1	-	CASREGQGSYNEQFF	TGCGCCAGCAGGGAGGGACAGGGATCTTACAATGAGCAGTTCTTC
TRBV11-2	TRBD1	TRBJ2-7	-	CASSPPGQVTQQYF	TGTGCCAGCAGCCCCCCCGGACAGGTTACCCAGCAGTACTTC
TRBV10-3	-	TRBJ2-1	-	CAISTGSGLYNEQFF	TGTGCCATCAGCACGGGGTCTGGCCTCTACAATGAGCAGTTCTTC
TRBV6-5	-	TRBJ1-2	-	CASRVGMIDGYTF	TGTGCCAGCAGAGTCGGGATGATAGATGGCTACACCTTC
TRBV11-1	-	TRBJ2-2	-	CASSIIRNTGELFF	TGTGCCAGCAGCATAATCAGGAACACCGGGGAGCTGTTTTTT
TRBV7-9	-	TRBJ2-4	once	CASSFPAGLAKNIQYF	TGTGCCAGCAGCTTCCCCGCGGGCTTAGCCAAAAACATTCAGTACTTC
TRBV5-4	TRBD2	TRBJ2-1	-	CASRRTSGGYHNEQFF	TGTGCCAGCAGGCGGACTAGCGGGGGGTACCACAATGAGCAGTTCTTC
TRBV11-2	-	TRBJ1-3	-	CASSLGGPGNTIYF	TGTGCCAGCAGCTTGGGGGGCCCCGGAAACACCATATATTTT
TRBV28	-	TRBJ2-1	-	CASTVRVGNEQFF	TGTGCCAGCACCGTCCGGGTAGGGAATGAGCAGTTCTTC
TRBV6-5	-	TRBJ2-5	-	CASSYLARGETQYF	TGTGCCAGCAGTTACCTGGCTCGAGGGGAGACCCAGTACTTC
TRBV7-3	TRBD1	TRBJ1-4	-	CASSIDRGFAEKLFF	TGTGCCAGCAGCATTGACAGGGGTTTTGCTGAAAAACTGTTTTTT
TRBV10-3	TRBD1	TRBJ2-6	-	CAIRGDRGNSGANVLTF	TGTGCCATCAGGGGGGACAGGGGGAACTCTGGGGCCAACGTCCTGACTTTC
TRBV4-1	TRBD1	TRBJ1-3	-	CASSQRGRGQPSLGNTIYF	TGCGCCAGCAGCCAACGCGGAAGGGGGCAGCCTTCCTTAGGAAACACCATATATTTT
TRBV28	TRBD1	TRBJ2-4	-	CASSIQGEKNIQYF	TGTGCCAGCAGCATACAGGGGGAGAAAAACATTCAGTACTTC
TRBV5-5	TRBD2	TRBJ2-7	-	CASSSGGAGTYF	TGTGCCAGCAGCTCGGGGGGAGCGGGCACCTACTTC
TRBV2	-	TRBJ1-3	-	CASTANRVSSGNTIYF	TGTGCCAGCACCGCCAACAGAGTAAGCTCTGGAAACACCATATATTTT
TRBV7-9	-	TRBJ2-7	-	CASSLAFRGEQYF	TGTGCCAGCAGCTTAGCGTTTAGGGGGGAGCAGTACTTC
TRBV18	-	TRBJ2-5	-	CASSPQETQYF	TGTGCCAGCTCACCGCAAGAGACCCAGTACTTC
TRBV4-3	-	TRBJ2-1	-	CASSQDRTVYNEQFF	TGCGCCAGCAGCCAAGACCGGACAGTATACAATGAGCAGTTCTTC
TRBV11-3	TRBD2	TRBJ2-7	-	CASSFGRGYEQYF	TGTGCCAGCAGCTTCGGGAGGGGTTACGAGCAGTACTTC
TRBV27	-	TRBJ1-2	-	CASSPWVDYGYTF	TGTGCCAGCAGTCCCTGGGTGGACTATGGCTACACCTTC
TRBV7-2	-	TRBJ1-1	-	CASSSQGNTEAFF	TGTGCCAGCAGCAGCCAGGGGAACACTGAAGCTTTCTTT
TRBV7-9	TRBD1	TRBJ1-2	-	CATRGGQGSGYTF	TGTGCCACCCGAGGGGGACAGGGGTCTGGCTACACCTTC
TRBV6-2/TRBV6-3	-	TRBJ2-7	-	CASSYRRGTSYEQYF	TGTGCCAGCAGTTATCGGCGGGGTACGAGTTACGAGCAGTACTTC
TRBV10-1	-	TRBJ1-1	-	CASSESGTLTEAFF	TGCGCCAGCAGTGAGTCCGGGACATTGACTGAAGCTTTCTTT
TRBV4-3	-	TRBJ2-5	-	CASSRAGLGETQYF	TGCGCCAGCAGCCGAGCGGGTCTAGGGGAGACCCAGTACTTC
TRBV5-8	TRBD1	TRBJ1-3	-	CASSLAYRGYGNTIYF	TGTGCCAGCAGCTTAGCGTACAGGGGATATGGAAACACCATATATTTT
TRBV9	-	TRBJ1-1	once	CASSVAQGSYTEAFF	TGTGCCAGCAGCGTAGCACAGGGAAGCTACACTGAAGCTTTCTTT
TRBV19	-	TRBJ1-2	-	CASSTFQQGVRGYTF	TGTGCCAGTAGTACTTTTCAACAGGGTGTTCGAGGCTACACCTTC
TRBV24-1	-	TRBJ2-2	-	CATSDGGVAGELFF	TGTGCCACCAGTGATGGAGGGGTTGCCGGGGAGCTGTTTTTT
TRBV6-1	-	TRBJ1-2	-	CASSESRAYGYTF	TGTGCCAGCAGTGAAAGCAGGGCCTATGGCTACACCTTC
TRBV29-1	-	TRBJ2-3	-	CSVVWQGGTDTQYF	TGCAGCGTTGTTTGGCAGGGTGGTACAGATACGCAGTATTTT
TRBV5-5	-	TRBJ1-4	-	CASSLGLANEKLFF	TGTGCCAGCAGCTTGGGGTTAGCTAATGAAAAACTGTTTTTT
TRBV5-1	TRBD1	TRBJ1-6	-	CASTESPQGVGNNSPLHF	TGCGCCAGCACCGAGAGCCCGCAGGGGGTGGGGAATAATTCACCCCTCCACTTT